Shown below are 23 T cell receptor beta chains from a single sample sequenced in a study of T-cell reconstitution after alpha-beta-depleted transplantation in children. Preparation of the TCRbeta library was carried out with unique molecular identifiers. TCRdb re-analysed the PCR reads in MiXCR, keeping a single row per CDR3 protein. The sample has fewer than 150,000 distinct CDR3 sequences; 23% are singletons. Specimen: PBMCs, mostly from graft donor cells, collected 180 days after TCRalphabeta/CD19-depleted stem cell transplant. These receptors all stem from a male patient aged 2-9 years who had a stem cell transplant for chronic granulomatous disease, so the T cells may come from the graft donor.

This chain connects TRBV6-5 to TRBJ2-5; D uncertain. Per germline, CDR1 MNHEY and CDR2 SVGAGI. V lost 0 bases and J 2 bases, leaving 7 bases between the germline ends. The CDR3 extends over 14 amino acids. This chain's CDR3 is CASSYSAQQETQYF. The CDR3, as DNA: TGTGCCAGCAGTTACTCGGCGCAACAAGAGACCCAGTACTTC.

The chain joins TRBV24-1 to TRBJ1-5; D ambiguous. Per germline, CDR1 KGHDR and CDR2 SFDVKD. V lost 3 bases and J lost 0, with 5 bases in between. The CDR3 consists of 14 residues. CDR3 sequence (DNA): TGTGCCACCAGTGATACCGATAGCAATCAGCCCCAGCATTTT. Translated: CATSDTDSNQPQHF.

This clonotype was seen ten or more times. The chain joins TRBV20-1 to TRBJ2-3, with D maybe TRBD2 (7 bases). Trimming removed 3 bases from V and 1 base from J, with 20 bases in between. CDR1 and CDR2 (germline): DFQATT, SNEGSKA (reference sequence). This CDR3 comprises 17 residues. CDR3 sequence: CSASAGEGRLGTDTQYF. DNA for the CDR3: TGCAGTGCTAGTGCAGGGGAGGGACGACTAGGCACAGATACGCAGTATTTT.

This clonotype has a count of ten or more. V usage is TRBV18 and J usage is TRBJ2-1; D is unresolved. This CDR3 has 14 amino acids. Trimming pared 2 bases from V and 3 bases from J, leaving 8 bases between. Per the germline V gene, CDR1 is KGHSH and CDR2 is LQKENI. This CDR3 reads CASSPTAYYNEQFF. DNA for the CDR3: TGTGCCAGCTCACCAACGGCATACTACAATGAGCAGTTCTTC.

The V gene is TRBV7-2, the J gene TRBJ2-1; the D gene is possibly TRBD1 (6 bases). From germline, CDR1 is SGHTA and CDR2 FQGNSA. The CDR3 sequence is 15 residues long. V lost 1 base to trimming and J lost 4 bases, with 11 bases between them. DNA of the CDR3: TGTGCCAGCAGCTTAGGTAGGGACAAATACAATGAGCAGTTCTTC. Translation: CASSLGRDKYNEQFF. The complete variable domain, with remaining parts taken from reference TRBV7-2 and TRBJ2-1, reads GAGVSQSPSNKVTEKGKDVELRCDPISGHTALYWYRQSLGQGLEFLIYFQGNSAPDKSGLPSDRFSAERTGGSVSTLTIQRTQQEDSAVYLCASSLGRDKYNEQFFGPGTRLTVL.

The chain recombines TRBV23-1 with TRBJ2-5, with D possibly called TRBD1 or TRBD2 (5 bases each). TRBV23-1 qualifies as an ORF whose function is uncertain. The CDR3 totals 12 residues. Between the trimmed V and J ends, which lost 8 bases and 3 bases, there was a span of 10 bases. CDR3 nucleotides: TGCGCCAGCCCGGGACGGAAAGAGACCCAGTACTTC. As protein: CASPGRKETQYF.

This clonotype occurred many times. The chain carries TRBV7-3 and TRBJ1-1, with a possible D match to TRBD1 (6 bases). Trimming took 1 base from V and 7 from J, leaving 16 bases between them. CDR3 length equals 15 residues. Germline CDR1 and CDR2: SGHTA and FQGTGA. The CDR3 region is CASSLKAPRGDEAFF. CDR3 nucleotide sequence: TGTGCCAGCAGCTTAAAGGCGCCCAGGGGCGATGAAGCTTTCTTT.

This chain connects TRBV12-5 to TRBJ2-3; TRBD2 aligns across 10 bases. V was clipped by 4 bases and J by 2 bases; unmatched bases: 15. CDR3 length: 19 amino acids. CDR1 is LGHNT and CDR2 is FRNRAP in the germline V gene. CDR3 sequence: CASGSQPKNSGGNTDTQYF. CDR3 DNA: TGTGCTAGTGGTTCTCAGCCAAAAAATAGCGGGGGGAACACAGATACGCAGTATTTT.

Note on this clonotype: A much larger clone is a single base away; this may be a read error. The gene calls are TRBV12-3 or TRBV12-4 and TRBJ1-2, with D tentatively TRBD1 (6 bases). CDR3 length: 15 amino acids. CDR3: CASRFGRGTSYGYTF. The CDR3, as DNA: TGTGCCAGCCGTTTTGGACGCGGGACATCCTATGGCTACACCTTC.

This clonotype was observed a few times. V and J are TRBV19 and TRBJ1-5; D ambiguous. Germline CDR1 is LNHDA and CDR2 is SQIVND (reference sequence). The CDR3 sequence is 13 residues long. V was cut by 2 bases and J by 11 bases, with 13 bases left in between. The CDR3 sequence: CASSISSSGAQHF. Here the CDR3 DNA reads TGTGCCAGTAGTATATCCAGTTCCGGGGCCCAGCATTTT. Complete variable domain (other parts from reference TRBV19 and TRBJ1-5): DGGITQSPKYLFRKEGQNVTLSCEQNLNHDAMYWYRQDPGQGLRLIYYSQIVNDFQKGDIAEGYSVSREKKESFPLTVTSAQKNPTAFYLCASSISSSGAQHFGDGTRLSIL.

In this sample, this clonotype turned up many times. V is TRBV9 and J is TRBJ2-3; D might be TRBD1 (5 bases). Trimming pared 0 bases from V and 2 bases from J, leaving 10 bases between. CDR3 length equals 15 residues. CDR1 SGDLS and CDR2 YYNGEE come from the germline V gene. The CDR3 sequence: CASSVVNRFTDTQYF. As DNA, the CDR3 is TGTGCCAGCAGCGTAGTGAACAGGTTCACAGATACGCAGTATTTT.

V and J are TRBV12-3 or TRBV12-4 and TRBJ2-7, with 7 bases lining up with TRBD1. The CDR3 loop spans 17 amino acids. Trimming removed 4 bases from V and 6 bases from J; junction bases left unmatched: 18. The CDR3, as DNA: TGTGCCAGCAGTTCAGGCCAGGGGGTAACCGAATTTCTCGAGCAGTACTTC. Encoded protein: CASSSGQGVTEFLEQYF.

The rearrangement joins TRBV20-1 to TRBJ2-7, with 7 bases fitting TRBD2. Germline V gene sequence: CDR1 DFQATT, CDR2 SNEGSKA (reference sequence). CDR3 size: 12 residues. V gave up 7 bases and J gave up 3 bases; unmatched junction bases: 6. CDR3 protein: CSVGGGGYEQYF. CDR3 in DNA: TGCAGTGTTGGGGGGGGAGGCTACGAGCAGTACTTC.

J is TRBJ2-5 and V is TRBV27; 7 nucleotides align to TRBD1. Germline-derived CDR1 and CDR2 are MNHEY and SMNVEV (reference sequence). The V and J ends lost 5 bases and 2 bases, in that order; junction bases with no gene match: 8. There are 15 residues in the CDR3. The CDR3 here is CASSPRGQNQETQYF. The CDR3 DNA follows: TGTGCCAGCAGTCCCCGGGGACAGAATCAAGAGACCCAGTACTTC.

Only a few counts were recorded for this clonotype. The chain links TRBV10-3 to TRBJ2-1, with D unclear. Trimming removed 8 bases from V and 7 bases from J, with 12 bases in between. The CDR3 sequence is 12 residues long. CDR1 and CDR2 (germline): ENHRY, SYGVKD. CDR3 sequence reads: CAISRSSNEQFF. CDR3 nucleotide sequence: TGTGCCATCTCGCGGAGTTCTAATGAGCAGTTCTTC.

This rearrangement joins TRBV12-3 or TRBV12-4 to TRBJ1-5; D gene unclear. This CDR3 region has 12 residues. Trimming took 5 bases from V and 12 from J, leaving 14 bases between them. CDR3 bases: TGTGCCAGCAGTCTCGACGAGCTGGGCCAGCATTTT. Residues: CASSLDELGQHF.

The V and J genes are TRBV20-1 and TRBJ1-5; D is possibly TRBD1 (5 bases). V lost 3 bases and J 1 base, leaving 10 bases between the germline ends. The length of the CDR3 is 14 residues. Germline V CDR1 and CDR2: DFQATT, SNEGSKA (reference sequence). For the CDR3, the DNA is TGCAGTGCTAGCCCCGGGACGAGCAATCAGCCCCAGCATTTT. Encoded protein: CSASPGTSNQPQHF.

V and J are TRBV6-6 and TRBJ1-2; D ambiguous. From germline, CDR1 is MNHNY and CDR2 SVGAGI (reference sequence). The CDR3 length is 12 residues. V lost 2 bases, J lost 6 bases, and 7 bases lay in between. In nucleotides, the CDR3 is TGTGCCAGCAGTTACAACGGGGATGGCTACACCTTC. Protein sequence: CASSYNGDGYTF.

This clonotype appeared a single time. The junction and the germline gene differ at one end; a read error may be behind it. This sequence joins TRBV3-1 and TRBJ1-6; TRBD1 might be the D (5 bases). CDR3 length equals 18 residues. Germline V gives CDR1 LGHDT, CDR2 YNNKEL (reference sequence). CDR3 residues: CACSGHFSGLLGNSPLHF. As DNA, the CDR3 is TGTGCCTGCAGTGGACATTTTTCGGGACTTCTGGGGAATTCACCCCTCCACTTT.

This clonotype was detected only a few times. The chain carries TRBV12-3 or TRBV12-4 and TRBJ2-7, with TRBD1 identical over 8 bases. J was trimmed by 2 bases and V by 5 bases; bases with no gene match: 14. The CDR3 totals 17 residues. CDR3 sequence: CASSPRTGRHITYEQYF. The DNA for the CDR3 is TGTGCCAGCAGTCCCAGGACAGGGAGGCATATTACCTACGAGCAGTACTTC.

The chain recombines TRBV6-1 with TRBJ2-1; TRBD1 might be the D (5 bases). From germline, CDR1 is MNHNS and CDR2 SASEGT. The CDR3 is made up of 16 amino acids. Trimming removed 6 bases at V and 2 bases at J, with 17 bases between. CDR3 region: CASSTGSGVTYNEQFF. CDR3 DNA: TGTGCCAGCAGCACAGGTTCCGGCGTTACCTACAATGAGCAGTTCTTC.

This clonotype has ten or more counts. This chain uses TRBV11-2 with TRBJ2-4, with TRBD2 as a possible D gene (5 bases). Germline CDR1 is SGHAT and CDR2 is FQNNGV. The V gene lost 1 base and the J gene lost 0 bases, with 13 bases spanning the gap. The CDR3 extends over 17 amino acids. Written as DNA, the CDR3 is TGTGCCAGCAGCTTAGTCGATGACGGGGTAGCCAAAAACATTCAGTACTTC. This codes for CASSLVDDGVAKNIQYF.

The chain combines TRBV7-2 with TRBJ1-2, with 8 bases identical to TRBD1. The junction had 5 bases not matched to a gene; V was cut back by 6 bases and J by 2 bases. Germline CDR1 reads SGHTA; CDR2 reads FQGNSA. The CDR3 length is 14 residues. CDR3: CASRKDRANYGYTF. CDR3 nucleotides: TGTGCCAGCAGAAAGGACAGGGCAAACTATGGCTACACCTTC.